Below, 16 T cell receptor beta chains from the same sample are listed, as sequenced in a study of T cells in Graves' hyperthyroidism and ophthalmopathy. TCR beta CDR3 region amplification was performed from RNA transcripts. RT-PCR in the first round (using the HTBI primer set) targeted the TCR CDR3. TCRdb recomputed calls from the multiplex PCR reads with MiXCR, one row per CDR3 protein. The sample lists under 300,000 distinct CDR3 sequences, less than 30% occurring once. The specimen sequenced was blood. The receptors were gathered from a man aged 35 to 55 with Graves' hyperthyroidism that later progressed to Graves' ophthalmopathy.

This clonotype was found many times. V and J are TRBV20-1 and TRBJ1-2; 10 bases fit TRBD1. The CDR3 covers 15 residues. In germline, CDR1 is DFQATT, CDR2 SNEGSKA (reference sequence). J gave up 3 bases and V 3 bases, and 7 bases lay outside the gene matches. DNA for the CDR3: TGCAGTGCTAGTAGTCCGACAGGGGGCTACTATGGCTACACCTTC. This sequence encodes CSASSPTGGYYGYTF.

This chain links TRBV20-1 with TRBJ2-7; 8 nucleotides align to TRBD1. The junction had 11 bases not matched to a gene; V was cut back by 5 bases and J by 5 bases. The length of the CDR3 is 14 residues. Germline CDR1 is DFQATT and CDR2 is SNEGSKA (reference sequence). CDR3 nucleotides: TGCAGTGCTTCCCAGGACAGGGCCATCGACGAGCAGTACTTC. It codes for CSASQDRAIDEQYF.

The chain is built from TRBV4-1 and TRBJ1-3; D is uncertain. CDR3 length equals 18 residues. V lost 0 bases to trimming and J lost 0 bases, with 15 bases between them. CDR1 MGHRA and CDR2 YSYEKL come from the germline V gene. CDR3 region: CASSQDPEFSVSGNTIYF. The CDR3 bases are TGCGCCAGCAGCCAAGACCCAGAATTCTCTGTCTCTGGAAACACCATATATTTT.

This clonotype occurred many times. The gene calls are TRBV7-2 and TRBJ2-7; 11 nucleotides match TRBD2. CDR1 is SGHTA, CDR2 FQGNSA, per germline. J lost 4 bases, V lost 6 bases, and 11 bases had no gene match. The CDR3 has 16 residues. The CDR3 spells CASRYTSGSAIYEQYF. CDR3 coding DNA: TGTGCCAGCAGATATACTAGCGGGAGCGCCATTTACGAGCAGTACTTC.

This clonotype occurred many times. The J gene is TRBJ2-7, the V gene TRBV5-5, with D tentatively TRBD2 (6 bases). Per the germline V gene, CDR1 is SGHKS and CDR2 is YYEKEE (reference sequence). V lost 0 bases to trimming and J lost 2 bases, with 15 bases between them. This CDR3 has 16 amino acids. CDR3 protein: CASSLVLFGSAYEQYF. The CDR3 DNA reads TGTGCCAGCAGCTTGGTCCTCTTCGGGAGCGCCTACGAGCAGTACTTC.

The sample holds many counts of this clonotype. J is TRBJ2-4 and V is TRBV29-1, with 9 bases that match TRBD1. The germline CDR1 and CDR2 sequences are SQVTM and ANQGSEA. This CDR3 comprises 12 residues. The V gene end was trimmed by 6 bases and the J gene end by 10 bases; junction bases not matched to a gene: 7. CDR3 bases: TGCAGCGTCGAACCGGGACAGGGTATTCAGTACTTC. It yields the protein CSVEPGQGIQYF.

This clonotype was recorded only once. This chain connects TRBV27 to TRBJ2-2; no firm D call. Trimming left V 7 bases short and J 3 bases short, with 9 bases between. Germline assignment: CDR1 MNHEY and CDR2 SMNVEV (reference sequence). The CDR3 is 13 residues long. The CDR3 loop reads CASTPLDTGELFF. The CDR3 nucleotides read TGTGCCAGCACCCCTCTGGACACCGGGGAGCTGTTTTTT.

This clonotype has a count of ten or more. The chain's CDR3 is CASSLVASNTEAFF. DNA of the CDR3: TGTGCCAGCAGTTTGGTGGCCAGCAACACTGAAGCTTTCTTT. The V and J genes are TRBV6-5 and TRBJ1-1; D remains unclear. V lost 4 bases to trimming and J lost 2 bases, with 11 bases between them. In germline, CDR1 is MNHEY, CDR2 SVGAGI. The CDR3 runs to 14 residues.

In its sample, this clonotype was seen many times. V usage is TRBV9 and J usage is TRBJ2-7; tentatively, D is TRBD2 (6 bases). V was pared by 0 bases and J by 5 bases, with 9 bases between. The CDR3 extends over 13 amino acids. The germline gives CDR1 SGDLS, CDR2 YYNGEE. The CDR3 sequence: CASSVGLVDEQYF. The CDR3 coding sequence is TGTGCCAGCAGCGTAGGACTAGTAGACGAGCAGTACTTC.

This clonotype has a count of ten or more. CDR3 sequence reads: CASSPFMNTEAFF. The CDR3 DNA reads as TGTGCCAGCAGCCCTTTCATGAACACTGAAGCTTTCTTT. The gene calls are TRBV7-2 and TRBJ1-1; D gene uncertain. V lost 5 bases and J lost 0, with 7 bases in between. The germline V gene has CDR1 SGHTA and CDR2 FQGNSA. The CDR3 is made up of 13 amino acids.

This clonotype came up many times. V and J are TRBV29-1 and TRBJ1-1; D ambiguous. Per the germline V gene, CDR1 is SQVTM and CDR2 is ANQGSEA. This CDR3 has 12 residues. The V and J ends lost 4 bases and 0 bases respectively, with 6 bases between them. The chain's CDR3 is CSVGQMNTEAFF. The CDR3 nucleotides read TGCAGCGTTGGGCAAATGAACACTGAAGCTTTCTTT. Using reference TRBV29-1 and TRBJ1-1 for the parts outside the CDR3, the full variable domain is SAVISQKPSRDICQRGTSLTIQCQVDSQVTMMFWYRQQPGQSLTLIATANQGSEATYESGFVIDKFPISRPNLTFSTLTVSNMSPEDSSIYLCSVGQMNTEAFFGQGTRLTVV.

This clonotype was found many times. This sequence joins TRBV7-9 and TRBJ2-2; D perhaps matches TRBD2 (5 bases). Per the germline V gene, CDR1 is SEHNR and CDR2 is FQNEAQ (reference sequence). The CDR3 loop spans 13 amino acids. V was pared by 8 bases and J by 5 bases, with 12 bases between. CDR3 bases: TGTGCCAGCCGGTTGGGCGGGACCGGGGAGCTGTTTTTT. Its protein is CASRLGGTGELFF.

This clonotype came up many times. The chain carries TRBV20-1 and TRBJ1-1; D is perhaps TRBD1 (5 bases). From germline, CDR1 is DFQATT and CDR2 SNEGSKA (reference sequence). The CDR3 length is 15 residues. V was shortened by 6 bases and J by 5 bases, with 22 bases between the two germline ends. The CDR3 region is CSAGRGAQKGTEAFF. In DNA form, the CDR3 reads TGCAGTGCCGGACGGGGAGCGCAGAAGGGGACTGAAGCTTTCTTT.

This clonotype was recorded at least ten times. The chain recombines TRBV10-3 with TRBJ2-7; D unresolved. Trimming took off 0 bases at V and 0 bases at J, with 6 bases between the two ends. This CDR3 is 14 amino acids long. Germline V gives CDR1 ENHRY, CDR2 SYGVKD. The CDR3 DNA sequence: TGTGCCATCAGTGAGTCGGAGAGCTCCTACGAGCAGTACTTC. Protein sequence: CAISESESSYEQYF.

This chain uses TRBV7-8 with TRBJ1-5; D remains ambiguous. From germline, CDR1 is SGHVS and CDR2 FQNEAQ. This CDR3 spans 14 amino acids. V was trimmed by 4 bases and J by 4 bases, leaving 11 bases between them. The CDR3 DNA sequence: TGTGCCAGCAGCTCGGACTGGAGGAATCAGCCCCAGCATTTT. It encodes CASSSDWRNQPQHF. The full variable domain, its missing parts supplied by reference TRBV7-8 and TRBJ1-5, is GAGVSQSPRYKVAKRGQDVALRCDPISGHVSLFWYQQALGQGPEFLTYFQNEAQLDKSGLPSDRFFAERPEGSVSTLKIQRTQQEDSAVYLCASSSDWRNQPQHFGDGTRLSIL.

This clonotype was counted many times. V usage is TRBV9 and J usage is TRBJ1-2, with TRBD1 as a possible D gene (5 bases). The V end lost 0 bases, the J end lost 4 bases, and 13 bases lay between the germline ends. CDR1 and CDR2 (germline): SGDLS, YYNGEE. The CDR3 loop spans 15 amino acids. The CDR3 nucleotides are TGTGCCAGCAGCGTAGTGAGTCAGGGATCCTATGGCTACACCTTC. Amino acid sequence: CASSVVSQGSYGYTF.